This TCR beta chain was identified in a study of T cells in Graves' hyperthyroidism and ophthalmopathy. Across the whole study: Peripheral blood was collected at initial diagnosis, before any treatment.

The CDR3 runs to 17 residues. Trimming took 0 bases from V and 0 from J; bases not matched to a gene: 4. Germline values: CDR1 MGHRA, CDR2 YSYEKL. This clonotype was counted a few times. Its antigen is undetermined. Drawn at first hyperthyroidism diagnosis, the blood sample preceded any ophthalmopathy symptoms. PBMCs were derived from roughly 9.6 ml fresh peripheral blood. The study, taken as a whole, reports: Most clonotypes that expanded in the thyroid above 0.001 also showed up in blood.

Template material for amplifying TCR beta CDR3 regions consisted of RNA transcripts. Using the HTBI primer set, a first-round RT-PCR was run on the TCR CDR3. Each CDR3 protein gets one entry after TCRdb re-called the multiplex PCR reads with MiXCR. Of around 350,000 distinct CDR3 sequences in the sample, less than 20% were seen once. This TCR came from a woman younger than 30 with Graves' hyperthyroidism that later progressed to Graves' ophthalmopathy. The J gene is TRBJ2-2, the V gene TRBV4-1; 7 bases are a match to TRBD2. The sequencing sample was made of blood. The CDR3 loop reads CASSQDRAGSNTGELFF. The DNA for the CDR3 is TGCGCCAGCAGCCAAGATCGAGCGGGGTCGAACACCGGGGAGCTGTTTTTT.